The 12 T cell receptor beta chains presented below share a single source sample, sequenced in a study of beta chain features in type 1 diabetes. Reverse transcribing all isolated RNA meant expressed TCRB transcripts were sequenced. TCRdb keeps only in-frame clones here, not all; method: immunoSEQ multiplex PCR. The table includes roughly 230,000 clones, 7.5% to 10% detected once. What was sequenced was naive CD4+ T cells from blood. These receptors all stem from a woman aged 18-29 years in good health.

The chain combines TRBV12-5 with TRBJ2-7; 11 positions agree with TRBD1. The length of the CDR3 is 15 residues. With 5 bases clipped from V and 4 bases from J, the junction kept 7 bases outside the gene matches. Germline loops: CDR1 LGHNT, CDR2 FRNRAP. The CDR3 loop reads CASGLGQGGLYEQYF. The CDR3 coding sequence is TGTGCTAGTGGTCTGGGACAGGGGGGTTTATACGAGCAGTACTTC.

V is TRBV4-1 and J is TRBJ1-2; 7 positions agree with TRBD1. The V gene end was trimmed by 0 bases and the J gene end by 2 bases; junction bases not matched to a gene: 3. CDR3 size: 15 residues. Germline CDR1 and CDR2: MGHRA and YSYEKL. In nucleotides, the CDR3 is TGCGCCAGCAGCCAAGAGGAGGGGGCGAACTATGGCTACACCTTC. This translates into CASSQEEGANYGYTF.

This clone was seen more than once but under ten times. This chain connects TRBV29-1 to TRBJ2-1, with 8 bases identical to TRBD1. The CDR3 has 14 residues. Trimming took 8 bases from V and 4 from J; bases not matched to a gene: 10. Germline V lookup: CDR1 SQVTM, CDR2 ANQGSEA. The CDR3 loop is CSLRTGRGYNEQFF. As DNA, the CDR3 is TGCAGCTTAAGGACAGGGAGAGGTTACAATGAGCAGTTCTTC.

This clone was counted between two and nine times. The chain carries TRBV29-1 and TRBJ2-2, with D possibly being TRBD2 (5 bases). The germline V gene encodes CDR1 SQVTM and CDR2 ANQGSEA. The CDR3 runs 14 residues. Deletions cut 7 bases from V and 0 bases from J, with 12 bases between. The CDR3 region is CSARRESNTGELFF. The CDR3 nucleotides are TGCAGCGCCCGAAGGGAGTCGAACACCGGGGAGCTGTTTTTT.

This clone has at least ten counts. The genes are TRBV23-1 and TRBJ2-1, with TRBD2 matching over 13 bases. TRBV23-1 is annotated as an ORF whose role is uncertain. The CDR3 has 17 residues. After removal of 4 bases from V and 4 bases from J, the junction contained 7 bases not matched to a gene. The CDR3 DNA sequence: TGCGCCAGCAGTCCGGGACTAGCGGGAAAAAAGTACAATGAGCAGTTCTTC. Amino acid sequence: CASSPGLAGKKYNEQFF.

The genes are TRBV7-9 and TRBJ2-2, with a weak D call TRBD1 (5 bases). Trimming left V 3 bases short and J 5 bases short, with 7 bases between. Per the germline V gene, CDR1 is SEHNR and CDR2 is FQNEAQ (reference sequence). CDR3 length: 13 residues. The CDR3 nucleotides read TGTGCCAGCAGCTTCTCAGGGACCGGGGAGCTGTTTTTT. Translating it yields CASSFSGTGELFF.

The chain links TRBV6-1 to TRBJ2-1; TRBD2 matches at 7 bases. Germline V gene lookup returns CDR1 MNHNS and CDR2 SASEGT. Losses at the gene ends were 3 bases for V and 3 bases for J; bases not matched to a gene: 14. The CDR3 loop spans 18 amino acids. CDR3: CASSELGGGLTGYNEQFF. CDR3 coding DNA: TGTGCCAGCAGTGAGTTGGGGGGGGGACTTACGGGCTACAATGAGCAGTTCTTC.

The chain has TRBV6-1 and TRBJ1-1; TRBD1 is a possible D gene (6 bases). With 4 bases removed from V and 8 bases from J, the gap between germline ends came to 17 bases. The CDR3 is 14 amino acids. CDR1 MNHNS and CDR2 SASEGT come from the germline V gene. The CDR3 sequence is CASSVGGRQAEAFF. The CDR3 DNA sequence: TGTGCCAGCAGTGTTGGCGGGAGACAGGCGGAAGCTTTCTTT.

The J gene is TRBJ2-3, the V gene TRBV5-1; 7 positions agree with TRBD2. The length of the CDR3 is 16 residues. The junction had 6 bases not matched to a gene; V was cut back by 2 bases and J by 0 bases. The germline CDR1 and CDR2 sequences are SGHRS and YFSETQ. The DNA for the CDR3 is TGCGCCAGCAGCTTTAGTCTAGCGGCAAGCACAGATACGCAGTATTTT. It codes for CASSFSLAASTDTQYF.

This clone was detected only a few times. The chain joins TRBV11-2 to TRBJ1-5; D remains unclear. V gave up 0 bases and J gave up 3 bases, with 9 bases separating them. Germline CDR1 is SGHAT and CDR2 is FQNNGV. CDR3 length: 15 residues. The CDR3 DNA reads TGTGCCAGCAGCTTAGAACGAGGGTACAATCAGCCCCAGCATTTT. Translated, it gives CASSLERGYNQPQHF.

The J gene is TRBJ2-1, the V gene TRBV5-1; TRBD2 matches 7 bases. Germline trimming cut 2 bases from V and 2 bases from J; bases unmatched to any gene: 4. The CDR3 has 15 residues. Germline CDR1 SGHRS, CDR2 YFSETQ. The CDR3 region has the DNA TGCGCCAGCAGCTTACCAGCGGGGACCTACAATGAGCAGTTCTTC. Its translation: CASSLPAGTYNEQFF.

The rearrangement links TRBV5-8 to TRBJ2-2, with TRBD2 matching 10 bases. The CDR3 has 17 residues. Germline V CDR1 and CDR2: SGHTS, YDEGEE. The trim removed 7 bases at V and 2 bases at J, leaving 11 bases unmatched. The CDR3 sequence is CASLSGALAGNTGELFF. In DNA, the CDR3 is TGTGCCAGCTTGAGCGGGGCACTAGCGGGAAACACCGGGGAGCTGTTTTTT. Filled out from reference TRBV5-8 and TRBJ2-2, the complete variable domain reads EAGVTQSPTHLIKTRGQQATLRCSPISGHTSVYWYQQALGLGLQFLLWYDEGEERNRGNFPPRFSGRQFPNYSSELNVNALELEDSALYLCASLSGALAGNTGELFFGEGSRLTVL.